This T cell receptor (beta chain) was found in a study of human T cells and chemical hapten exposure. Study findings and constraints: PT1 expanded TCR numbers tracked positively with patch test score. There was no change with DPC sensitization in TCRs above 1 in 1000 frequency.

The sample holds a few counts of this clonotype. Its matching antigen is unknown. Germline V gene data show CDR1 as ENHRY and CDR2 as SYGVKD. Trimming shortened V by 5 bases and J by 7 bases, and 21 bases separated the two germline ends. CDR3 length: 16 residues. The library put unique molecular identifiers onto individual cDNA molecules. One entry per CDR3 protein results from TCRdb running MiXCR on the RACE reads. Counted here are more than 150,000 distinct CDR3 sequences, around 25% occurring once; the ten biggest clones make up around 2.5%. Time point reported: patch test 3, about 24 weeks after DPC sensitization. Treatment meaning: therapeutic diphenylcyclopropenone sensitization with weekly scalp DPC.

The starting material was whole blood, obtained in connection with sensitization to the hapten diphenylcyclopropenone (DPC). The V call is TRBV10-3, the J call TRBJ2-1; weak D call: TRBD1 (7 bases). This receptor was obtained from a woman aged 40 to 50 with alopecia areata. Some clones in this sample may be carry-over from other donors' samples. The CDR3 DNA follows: TGTGCCATCAGTAACAACCCTGGGGCAGGGGGGAATGAGCAGTTCTTC. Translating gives CAISNNPGAGGNEQFF.